The rows below give T cell receptor beta chains drawn from one sample of a study of blood T cell repertoires in COVID-19. Only in-frame clones appear in the TCRdb table, and some are missing; sequencing was by immunoSEQ multiplex PCR. The table records approximately 120,000 clones, almost 80% of them present only once. The source material was peripheral blood. These receptors all stem from a human donor in a cohort sampled during active COVID-19. Each CDR3 is given with its conserved first and last residue. D genes are given only for firm matches. Size values are once, few and many counts, or a class for expanded clones, and some rows have none.

D	V	size	J	DNA	CDR3
TRBD1	TRBV15	once	TRBJ1-4	TGTGCTACTGCGGGACAGGGCTATGAAAAACTGTTTTTT	CATAGQGYEKLFF
TRBD1	TRBV12-3/TRBV12-4	NA	TRBJ2-7	TGTGCCAGCAGTCCTACAGGGGGCGGCGAGCAGTACTTC	CASSPTGGGEQYF
NA	TRBV18	once	TRBJ2-5	TGTGCCAGCTCACCGACAGGTCAAGAGACCCAGTACTTC	CASSPTGQETQYF
NA	TRBV21-1	NA	TRBJ2-7	TGTGCCAGCAGCGTCCACAGAATTCCGTACTTC	CASSVHRIPYF
TRBD2	TRBV4-2	NA	TRBJ2-2	TGTGCCAGCAGCCAAGTAACGGGGGGACCGAACACCGGGGAGCTGTTTTTT	CASSQVTGGPNTGELFF
TRBD1	TRBV29-1	NA	TRBJ2-7	TGCAGCGCTTTAGGGGACAGGGGGCGCGCTTACGAGCAGTACTTC	CSALGDRGRAYEQYF
NA	TRBV2	NA	TRBJ2-5	TGTGCCAGCAGTGAGTCAGGGAAAGAGACCCAGTACTTC	CASSESGKETQYF
NA	TRBV11-2	NA	TRBJ2-2	TGTGCCAGCAGCTTTTGGCTAGCGAACACCGGGGAGCTGTTTTTT	CASSFWLANTGELFF
TRBD1	TRBV10-3	NA	TRBJ1-1	TGTGCCATAAAAAGACAGGGAGGGAACACTGAAGCTTTCTTT	CAIKRQGGNTEAFF
NA	TRBV27	NA	TRBJ2-7	TGTGCCAGCAGTACCCGGGACTCCTACGAGCAGTACTTC	CASSTRDSYEQYF
TRBD1	TRBV5-6	NA	TRBJ2-5	TGTGCCAGCAGCCCTCGGACAGGGGTGGGAGAGACCCAGTACTTC	CASSPRTGVGETQYF
TRBD1	TRBV10-3	NA	TRBJ1-1	TGTGCCATCAGTGAGTCGGCAGGGGGGTCTGAAGCTTTCTTT	CAISESAGGSEAFF
TRBD1	TRBV5-6	NA	TRBJ2-7	TGTGCCAGCAGCTGGTCCGTTTCCACAGGGGGCATCGGGTACGAGCAGTACTTC	CASSWSVSTGGIGYEQYF
NA	TRBV5-3	NA	TRBJ2-1	TGTGCCAGAAGCAGAACTAGCAACAATGAGCAGTTCTTC	CARSRTSNNEQFF
NA	TRBV28	NA	TRBJ2-3	TGTGCCAGCGGTCAAGTTATCCAGGGGCGCACAGATACGCAGTATTTT	CASGQVIQGRTDTQYF
TRBD1	TRBV15	NA	TRBJ1-2	TGTGCCACCAGCCCAAATCGGGGACAGGGGTATGGCTACACCTTC	CATSPNRGQGYGYTF
TRBD1	TRBV7-2	NA	TRBJ1-1	TGTGCCAGCAGCCCTATGGACAGGAGGAACACTGAAGCTTTCTTT	CASSPMDRRNTEAFF
TRBD2	TRBV5-6	NA	TRBJ2-3	TGTGCCAGCAGCTTGCCGGGGGGGCCCGATACGCAGTATTTT	CASSLPGGPDTQYF
TRBD1	TRBV4-1	NA	TRBJ1-2	TGCGCCAGCAGCCGAGGACAGGGGACAGACTATGGCTACACCTTC	CASSRGQGTDYGYTF
NA	TRBV15	NA	TRBJ1-1	TGTGCCACCAGCCCTGGGGCGGTACCCTTGAACACTGAAGCTTTCTTT	CATSPGAVPLNTEAFF
TRBD1	TRBV5-4	NA	TRBJ2-3	TGTGCCAGCAGCTTGGCGGCAGGGGGTAGCACAGATACGCAGTATTTT	CASSLAAGGSTDTQYF
NA	TRBV28	NA	TRBJ1-2	TGTGCCAGCAGTGCGGGATTCTATGGCTACACCTTC	CASSAGFYGYTF
NA	TRBV6-5	few	TRBJ2-7	TGTGCCAGCGCCAAGGTAGCGGATAGCTCCTACGAGCAGTACTTC	CASAKVADSSYEQYF
TRBD2	TRBV6-2/TRBV6-3	NA	TRBJ2-3	TGTGCCAGCAGTTACTCAGGACTAGTGGATACGCAGTATTTT	CASSYSGLVDTQYF
TRBD1	TRBV6-1	NA	TRBJ1-1	TGTGCCAGCAGTGATCGAACAGGGGGCTCGTTTAGACTGGTGAACACTGAAGCTTTCTTT	CASSDRTGGSFRLVNTEAFF
TRBD2	TRBV7-2	few	TRBJ2-3	TGTGCCAGCAGCTTAGTGGGACTAGAGGAAATTCCGCAGTATTTT	CASSLVGLEEIPQYF
NA	TRBV4-2	few	TRBJ2-1	TGTGCCAGCAGCCAAGATAAGTTAATAGATGAGCAGTTCTTC	CASSQDKLIDEQFF
TRBD1	TRBV5-4	NA	TRBJ1-2	TGTGCCAGCAGCTTGGAAGGGGGCAGGTATGGCTACACCTTC	CASSLEGGRYGYTF
NA	TRBV5-8	once	TRBJ1-4	TGTGCCAGCAGGGTCAGTAATGAAAAACTGTTTTTT	CASRVSNEKLFF
NA	TRBV7-9	NA	TRBJ2-3	TGTGCCAGCAGCTTAAGTTCGGGGGTGGTGACAGATACGCAGTATTTT	CASSLSSGVVTDTQYF
TRBD1	TRBV4-1	once	TRBJ1-1	TGCGCCAGCAGCGTGGACAGGGGAACTGAAGCTTTCTTT	CASSVDRGTEAFF
TRBD1	TRBV7-2	NA	TRBJ1-5	TGTGCCAGCAGCCAGACAGGGGGTAGTTATAGCAATCAGCCCCAGCATTTT	CASSQTGGSYSNQPQHF
TRBD1	TRBV28	NA	TRBJ1-1	TGTGCCAGCAGTCCCCACCTCTACAGGGGGCTTGGTGAAGCTTTCTTT	CASSPHLYRGLGEAFF
NA	TRBV7-2	NA	TRBJ2-3	TGTGCCAGCAGCTCGTACTCAAATACGCAGTATTTT	CASSSYSNTQYF
NA	TRBV11-2	NA	TRBJ1-5	TGTGCCAGCAGCTTAGGGACAAGTAGCAATCAGCCCCAGCATTTT	CASSLGTSSNQPQHF
TRBD1	TRBV7-9	NA	TRBJ1-1	TGTGCCAGCAGCTTTGGCCCGGGACAGGCTAATGCTGAAGCTTTCTTT	CASSFGPGQANAEAFF
TRBD1	TRBV24-1	NA	TRBJ2-2	TGTGCCACCAGTGACCAGACAGGGGGCGCAAACACCGGGGAGCTGTTTTTT	CATSDQTGGANTGELFF
NA	TRBV4-1	NA	TRBJ1-6	TGCGCCAGCAGCCAAGGGGTATACGGAGGATCACCCCTCCACTTT	CASSQGVYGGSPLHF
TRBD2	TRBV29-1	NA	TRBJ2-1	TGCAGCGTTGGTCGGACTAGCGGCAACAATGAGCAGTTCTTC	CSVGRTSGNNEQFF
NA	TRBV19	few	TRBJ1-5	TGTGCCAGTAGTATAGACCGCGGGGACCAGCATTTT	CASSIDRGDQHF
NA	TRBV5-1	NA	TRBJ1-2	TGCGCCAGCAGCTTGGAAACCCGGCCGTACAGTCCCTATGGCTACACCTTC	CASSLETRPYSPYGYTF
TRBD2	TRBV7-3	NA	TRBJ2-3	TGTGCCAGCAGTCAAAGACTAGCGGGGGGCACAGATACGCAGTATTTT	CASSQRLAGGTDTQYF
TRBD1	TRBV5-4	NA	TRBJ1-2	TGTGCCAGCAGCGCTGCCCGGGACAGGGGTTCAAACTATGGCTACACCTTC	CASSAARDRGSNYGYTF
NA	TRBV21-1	NA	TRBJ1-3	TGTGCCAGCAGCGATCGGGACAGCCGTACCCTCTCTGGAAACACCATATATTTT	CASSDRDSRTLSGNTIYF
TRBD1	TRBV4-2	NA	TRBJ1-1	TGTGCCAGCAGCCAGACATTGGGACAGGGTGGGGAGAACACTGAAGCTTTCTTT	CASSQTLGQGGENTEAFF
TRBD2	TRBV6-1	NA	TRBJ2-3	TGTGCCAGCAGTGAATTTGGGACTAGCTTTACTGCAGATACGCAGTATTTT	CASSEFGTSFTADTQYF
NA	TRBV18	NA	TRBJ1-6	TGTGCCAGCTCACCAATCTCGGGGGTAGGGAATTCACCCCTCCACTTT	CASSPISGVGNSPLHF
NA	TRBV7-9	NA	TRBJ1-1	TGTGCCAGCAGCGCAGAGTCCCTCGGGGCTTTCTTT	CASSAESLGAFF
TRBD1	TRBV11-2	NA	TRBJ2-1	TGTGCCAGCAGCACCCACGGGGGAATCTCGGACAGGGGTAATGAGCAGTTCTTC	CASSTHGGISDRGNEQFF
TRBD1	TRBV28	NA	TRBJ1-6	TGTGCCAGCAGGCGCGAAAGGACAGGGGCGAATTCACCCCTCCACTTT	CASRRERTGANSPLHF
NA	TRBV25-1	NA	TRBJ2-3	TGTGCCAGCGAGGGGGGGATAATAAGCAGCACAGATACGCAGTATTTT	CASEGGIISSTDTQYF